These 21 T cell receptor beta chains came from one sample sequenced in a study of early T cells in non-severe SARS-CoV-2 infection. TCRdb fed the 5' RACE reads into MiXCR, producing one record per CDR3 protein. The sample contains around 47,000 distinct CDR3 sequences, roughly 11% of which appear only once. The sample was whole blood. All receptors derive from an adult who was a healthcare worker with PCR-confirmed SARS-CoV-2 infection or an uninfected control (not recorded which).

This clonotype is labeled as medium-sized. The chain links TRBV11-2 to TRBJ2-3; a weak D match, TRBD1 (6 bases). CDR3 length equals 12 residues. CDR1 is SGHAT and CDR2 is FQNNGV in the germline V gene. The germline V and J ends were trimmed by 3 bases and 6 bases, with 7 bases remaining between them. The CDR3 sequence is CASSFDRDTQYF. In nucleotides, the CDR3 is TGTGCCAGCAGCTTTGACAGGGATACGCAGTATTTT. Full variable domain (outside the CDR3, taken from reference TRBV11-2 and TRBJ2-3): EAGVAQSPRYKIIEKRQSVAFWCNPISGHATLYWYQQILGQGPKLLIQFQNNGVVDDSQLPKDRFSAERLKGVDSTLKIQPAKLEDSAVYLCASSFDRDTQYFGPGTRLTVL.

The chain combines TRBV6-5 with TRBJ2-2, with unresolved D. With 5 bases removed from V and 5 bases from J, the gap between germline ends came to 6 bases. CDR3 size: 12 residues. Germline V gives CDR1 MNHEY, CDR2 SVGAGI. In DNA form, the CDR3 reads TGTGCCAGCAGTCCCTTTACCGGGGAGCTGTTTTTT. Translation: CASSPFTGELFF.

J is TRBJ1-1 and V is TRBV20-1; tentative D call: TRBD1 (6 bases). Trimming took 5 bases from V and 1 from J, leaving 14 bases between them. This CDR3 contains 14 residues. Germline V gene data show CDR1 as DFQATT and CDR2 as SNEGSKA (reference sequence). The CDR3 DNA is TGCAGTGCTGAAGGGGGGCCAACGAACACTGAAGCTTTCTTT. Translated: CSAEGGPTNTEAFF.

In this sample, this clonotype turned up many times. The V gene is TRBV12-3 or TRBV12-4, the J gene TRBJ1-6; TRBD1 is a possible D gene (6 bases). There are 14 residues in the CDR3. V was cut by 6 bases and J by 6 bases, with 12 bases left in between. CDR3 nucleotide sequence: TGTGCCAGCAGATCAGGGGCAGGTAATTCACCCCTCCACTTT. Its protein product is CASRSGAGNSPLHF.

This clonotype has just a few counts. The chain links TRBV3-1 to TRBJ2-3; 7 nucleotides align to TRBD1. V lost 8 bases and J lost 0; bases outside the gene matches: 8. CDR3 size: 15 residues. The germline gives CDR1 LGHDT, CDR2 YNNKEL (reference sequence). DNA for the CDR3: TGTGCCAGCGGCTGGACAGGATTTAGCACAGATACGCAGTATTTT. Translation gives CASGWTGFSTDTQYF.

The V gene is TRBV6-2 or TRBV6-3, the J gene TRBJ2-1; unclear D gene. V was cut by 5 bases and J by 8 bases, with 10 bases left in between. The CDR3 runs to 12 residues. Germline V gene data show CDR1 as MNHEY and CDR2 as SVGEGT. The CDR3 DNA reads TGTGCCAGCAGTCAACATGGGGATGAGCAGTTCTTC. It is translated as CASSQHGDEQFF.

This rearrangement joins TRBV13 to TRBJ2-2; no reliable D call. Germline V CDR1 and CDR2: PRHDT, FYEKMQ (reference sequence). The CDR3 totals 14 residues. Trimming took off 4 bases at V and 3 bases at J, with 9 bases between the two ends. The CDR3 DNA reads as TGTGCCAGCAGCTGGCTTGTGGACACCGGGGAGCTGTTTTTT. Translating it yields CASSWLVDTGELFF.

The chain carries TRBV9 and TRBJ2-2; 8 nucleotides align to TRBD2. This CDR3 contains 18 residues. V dropped 4 bases and J dropped 3; count of bases not matched to a gene: 14. The V gene's germline CDR1 is SGDLS and CDR2 YYNGEE. The CDR3 DNA follows: TGTGCCAGCAGCACCCCGGGCGGGGGGCCGACCTACACCGGGGAGCTGTTTTTT. This sequence encodes CASSTPGGGPTYTGELFF.

This clonotype was counted many times. This rearrangement joins TRBV4-3 to TRBJ1-4, with 10 bases fitting TRBD1. CDR1 LGHNA and CDR2 YSLEER come from the germline V gene. The J segment lost 6 bases and the V segment lost 6 bases, leaving 4 bases of the junction unmatched. The CDR3 totals 14 residues. CDR3 nucleotides: TGCGCCAGCAGTTCCGGGACAGGGGATGAAAAACTGTTTTTT. Protein: CASSSGTGDEKLFF.

J is TRBJ2-7 and V is TRBV29-1; 8 bases match TRBD1. The CDR3 loop spans 13 amino acids. The J segment lost 7 bases and the V segment lost 4 bases, leaving 9 bases of the junction unmatched. Germline V gene sequence: CDR1 SQVTM, CDR2 ANQGSEA. CDR3 residues: CSVGGRGRGEQYF. The CDR3 nucleotides are TGCAGCGTTGGGGGCAGGGGGCGAGGGGAGCAGTACTTC.

The chain joins TRBV4-2 to TRBJ2-2; 7 nucleotides agree with TRBD2. Germline V CDR1 and CDR2: LGHNA, YNFKEQ. This CDR3 has 17 amino acids. V was clipped by 3 bases and J by 5 bases; unmatched bases: 12. CDR3 coding DNA: TGTGCCAGCAGCCAGGCGGGACCAGCGGGGATTACCGGGGAGCTGTTTTTT. This gives the protein CASSQAGPAGITGELFF.

This clonotype came up a few times. The genes are TRBV30 and TRBJ1-1; D uncertain. CDR1 GTSNPN and CDR2 SVGIG come from the germline V gene (reference sequence). The CDR3 length is 12 residues. Trimming took off 2 bases at V and 4 bases at J, with 8 bases between the two ends. The CDR3 DNA is TGTGCCTGGAGTAATTGGGGCACTGAAGCTTTCTTT. Protein product: CAWSNWGTEAFF.

In its sample, this clonotype was seen a few times. This sequence joins TRBV5-1 and TRBJ1-5; D is ambiguous. This CDR3 has 13 residues. CDR1 is SGHRS and CDR2 is YFSETQ in the germline V gene. Deletions cut 0 bases from V and 10 bases from J, with 11 bases between. The CDR3 loop is CASSLGQGGPQHF. CDR3 sequence (DNA): TGCGCCAGCAGCTTGGGTCAAGGTGGTCCCCAGCATTTT.

V usage is TRBV12-3 or TRBV12-4 and J usage is TRBJ2-5, with D perhaps assigned TRBD1 or TRBD2 (5 bases each). V lost 3 bases to trimming and J lost 3 bases, with 11 bases between them. CDR3 length: 14 amino acids. CDR3: CASSLGVLKETQYF. The CDR3 nucleotides are TGTGCCAGCAGTTTGGGGGTTTTGAAAGAGACCCAGTACTTC.

The chain recombines TRBV20-1 with TRBJ1-5; 9 bases are shared with TRBD1. Germline-derived CDR1 and CDR2 are DFQATT and SNEGSKA (reference sequence). The V segment lost 5 bases and the J segment 4 bases; nucleotides outside the gene matches: 3. The CDR3 sequence is 13 residues long. Written as DNA, the CDR3 is TGCAGTGCTCACGACAGGGGGAATCAGCCCCAGCATTTT. Its translation: CSAHDRGNQPQHF.

In its sample, this clonotype was seen a few times. V and J are TRBV7-2 and TRBJ1-5, with 8 positions matching TRBD1. From germline, CDR1 is SGHTA and CDR2 FQGNSA. V dropped 1 base and J dropped 6; count of bases not matched to a gene: 8. The CDR3 is 16 residues long. The CDR3, as DNA: TGTGCCAGCAGCTTAGGCGCCGGACAGGGTGGTCAGCCCCAGCATTTT. As protein: CASSLGAGQGGQPQHF.

This clonotype was seen a handful of times. V usage is TRBV14 and J usage is TRBJ1-1; 11 bases are shared with TRBD1. V was pared by 2 bases and J by 4 bases, with 6 bases of the junction left unmatched. Germline-derived CDR1 and CDR2 are SGHDN and FVKESK. This CDR3 has 16 residues. The CDR3, as DNA: TGTGCCAGCAGCCAAAGGACAGGGGGCGCGTCCACTGAAGCTTTCTTT. Residues: CASSQRTGGASTEAFF.

This clonotype was detected many times. This sequence joins TRBV6-5 and TRBJ1-4; D possibly corresponds to TRBD1 (5 bases). CDR3 length: 16 residues. Trimming took off 6 bases at V and 8 bases at J, with 22 bases between the two ends. Per germline, CDR1 MNHEY and CDR2 SVGAGI. This CDR3 is CASSLRGASAVEKLFF. CDR3 bases: TGTGCCAGCAGCCTCCGTGGGGCCTCAGCGGTGGAAAAACTGTTTTTT.

This clonotype was counted many times. V gene TRBV9 combines with J gene TRBJ1-6, with TRBD1 as a possible D gene (5 bases). The CDR3 sequence is 13 residues long. Trimming left V 7 bases short and J 8 bases short, with 13 bases between. Germline CDR1 and CDR2: SGDLS and YYNGEE. CDR3: CASGRGEHSPLHF. In DNA form, the CDR3 reads TGTGCCAGCGGGAGAGGGGAGCATTCACCCCTCCACTTT. Based on the CDR3 plus reference TRBV9 and TRBJ1-6, the full variable domain is DSGVTQTPKHLITATGQRVTLRCSPRSGDLSVYWYQQSLDQGLQFLIQYYNGEERAKGNILERFSAQQFPDLHSELNLSSLELGDSALYFCASGRGEHSPLHFGNGTRLTVT.

This clonotype came up a few times. J is TRBJ1-1 and V is TRBV3-1; the D is unclear. Germline V lookup: CDR1 LGHDT, CDR2 YNNKEL (reference sequence). The CDR3 is made up of 16 amino acids. With 3 bases removed from V and 2 bases from J, the gap between germline ends came to 16 bases. The CDR3 bases are TGTGCCAGCAGCCATCTCTCCCCGGACCAAAACACTGAAGCTTTCTTT. It encodes CASSHLSPDQNTEAFF.

This clonotype was recorded many times. The CDR3 spells CASSFYKSEAFF. CDR3 coding DNA: TGTGCCAGCAGCTTTTACAAGTCTGAAGCTTTCTTT. J is TRBJ1-1 and V is TRBV7-2, with no clear D. Germline lookup yields CDR1 SGHTA and CDR2 FQGNSA. Trimming pared 3 bases from V and 6 bases from J, leaving 8 bases between. The CDR3 is 12 amino acids.